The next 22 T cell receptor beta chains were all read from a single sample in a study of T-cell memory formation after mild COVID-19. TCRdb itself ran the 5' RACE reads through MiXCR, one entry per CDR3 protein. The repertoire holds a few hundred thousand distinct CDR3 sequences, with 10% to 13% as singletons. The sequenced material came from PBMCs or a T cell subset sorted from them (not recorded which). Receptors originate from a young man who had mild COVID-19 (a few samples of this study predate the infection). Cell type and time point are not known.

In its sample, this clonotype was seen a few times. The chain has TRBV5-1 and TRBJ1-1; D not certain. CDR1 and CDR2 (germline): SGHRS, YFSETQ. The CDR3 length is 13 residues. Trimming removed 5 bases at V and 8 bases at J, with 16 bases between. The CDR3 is CASRVTYNGEAFF. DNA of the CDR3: TGCGCCAGCAGGGTGACGTATAACGGAGAAGCTTTCTTT.

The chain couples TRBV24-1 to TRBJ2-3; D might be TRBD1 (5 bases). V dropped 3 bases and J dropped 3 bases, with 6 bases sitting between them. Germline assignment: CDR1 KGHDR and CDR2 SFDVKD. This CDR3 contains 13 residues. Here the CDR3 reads CATSDGATDTQYF. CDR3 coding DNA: TGTGCCACCAGTGATGGGGCTACAGATACGCAGTATTTT.

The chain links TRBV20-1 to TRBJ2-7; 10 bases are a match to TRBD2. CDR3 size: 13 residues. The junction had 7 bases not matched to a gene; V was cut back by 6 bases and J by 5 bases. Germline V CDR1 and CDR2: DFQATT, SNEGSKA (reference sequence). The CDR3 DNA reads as TGCAGTGCCGAACTAGCGGGGAGCAACGAGCAGTACGTC. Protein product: CSAELAGSNEQYV.

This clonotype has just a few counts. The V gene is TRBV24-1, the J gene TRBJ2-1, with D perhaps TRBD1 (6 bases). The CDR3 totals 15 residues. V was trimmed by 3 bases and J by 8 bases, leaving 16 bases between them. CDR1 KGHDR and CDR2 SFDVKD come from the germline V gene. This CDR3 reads CATSDARQGSDEQFF. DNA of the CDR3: TGTGCCACCAGTGATGCCCGGCAGGGGTCGGATGAGCAGTTCTTC.

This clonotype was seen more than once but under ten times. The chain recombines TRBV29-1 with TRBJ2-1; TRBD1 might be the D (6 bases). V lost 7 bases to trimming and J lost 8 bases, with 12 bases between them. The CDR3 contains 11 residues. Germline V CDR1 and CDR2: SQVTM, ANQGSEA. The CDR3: CSGGPPDEQFF. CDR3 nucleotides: TGCAGCGGGGGGCCCCCGGATGAGCAGTTCTTC.

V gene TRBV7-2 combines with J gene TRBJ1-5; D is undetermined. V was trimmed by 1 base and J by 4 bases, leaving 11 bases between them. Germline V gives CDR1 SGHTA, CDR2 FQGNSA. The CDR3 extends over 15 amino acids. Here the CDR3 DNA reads TGTGCCAGCAGCTTAGTCTACAGCCCTAATCAGCCCCAGCATTTT. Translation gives CASSLVYSPNQPQHF.

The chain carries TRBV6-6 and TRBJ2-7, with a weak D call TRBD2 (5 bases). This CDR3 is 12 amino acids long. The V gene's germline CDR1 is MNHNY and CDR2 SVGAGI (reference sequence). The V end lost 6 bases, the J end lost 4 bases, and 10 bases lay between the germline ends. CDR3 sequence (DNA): TGTGCCAGCAGCCAGGACTGGTACGAGCAGTACGTC. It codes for CASSQDWYEQYV.

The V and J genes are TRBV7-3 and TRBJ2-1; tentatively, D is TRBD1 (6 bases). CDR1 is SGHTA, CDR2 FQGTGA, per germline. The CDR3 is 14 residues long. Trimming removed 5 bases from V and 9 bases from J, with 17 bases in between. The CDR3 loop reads CASSREQGSSEQFF. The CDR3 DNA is TGTGCCAGCAGCCGCGAACAGGGTAGTTCTGAGCAGTTCTTC.

The CDR3 bases are TGTGCCAGCAGTTTAGTCAGAAATTCACCCCTCCACTTT. The encoded protein is CASSLVRNSPLHF. The chain is built from TRBV27 and TRBJ1-6; D is unresolved. CDR1 MNHEY and CDR2 SMNVEV come from the germline V gene (reference sequence). Trimming shortened V by 2 bases and J by 7 bases, and 6 bases separated the two germline ends. This CDR3 is built from 13 residues.

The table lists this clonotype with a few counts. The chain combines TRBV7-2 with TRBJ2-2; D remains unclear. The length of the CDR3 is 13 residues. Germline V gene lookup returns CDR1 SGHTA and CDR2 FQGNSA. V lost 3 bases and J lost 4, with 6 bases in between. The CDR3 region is CASSLIATGELFF. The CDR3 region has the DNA TGTGCCAGCAGCTTGATAGCCACCGGGGAGCTGTTTTTT.

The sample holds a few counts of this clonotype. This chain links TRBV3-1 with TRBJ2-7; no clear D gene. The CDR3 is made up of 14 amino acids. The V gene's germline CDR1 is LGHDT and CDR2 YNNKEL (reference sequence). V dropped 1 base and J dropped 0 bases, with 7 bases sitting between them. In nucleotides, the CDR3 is TGTGCCAGCAGCCAAGGCGCGTACTCCTACGAGCAGTACGTC. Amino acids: CASSQGAYSYEQYV.

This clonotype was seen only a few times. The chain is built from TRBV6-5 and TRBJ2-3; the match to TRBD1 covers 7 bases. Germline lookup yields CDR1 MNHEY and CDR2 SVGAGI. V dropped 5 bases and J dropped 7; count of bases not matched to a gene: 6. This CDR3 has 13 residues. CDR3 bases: TGTGCCAGCAGTCAACCACAGGGGCATACGCAGTATTTT. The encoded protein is CASSQPQGHTQYF.

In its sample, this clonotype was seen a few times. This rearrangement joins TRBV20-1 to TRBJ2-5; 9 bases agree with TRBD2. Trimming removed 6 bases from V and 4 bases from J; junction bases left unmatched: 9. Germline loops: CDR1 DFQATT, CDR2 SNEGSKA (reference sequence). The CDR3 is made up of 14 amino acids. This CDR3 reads CSAWLAGRTETQYF. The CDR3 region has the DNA TGCAGTGCCTGGCTAGCGGGGAGAACAGAGACCCAGTACTTC.

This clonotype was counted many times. The CDR3, as DNA: TGTGCCAGCAGTTTGGGCCGGAATTCACCCCTCCACTTT. Residues: CASSLGRNSPLHF. V is TRBV12-3 or TRBV12-4 and J is TRBJ1-6; D gene unclear. The CDR3 is 13 amino acids. V was pared by 3 bases and J by 7 bases, with 7 bases between.

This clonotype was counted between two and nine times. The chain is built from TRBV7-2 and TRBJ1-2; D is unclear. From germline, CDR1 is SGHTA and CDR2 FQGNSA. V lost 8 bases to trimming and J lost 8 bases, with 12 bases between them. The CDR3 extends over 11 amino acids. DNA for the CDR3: TGTGCCAGCGGGAGGGTGGGCGGCTACACCTTC. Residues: CASGRVGGYTF.

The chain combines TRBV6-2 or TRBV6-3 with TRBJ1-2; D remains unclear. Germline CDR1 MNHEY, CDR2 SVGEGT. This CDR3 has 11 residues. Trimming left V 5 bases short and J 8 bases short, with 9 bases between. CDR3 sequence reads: CASSTPGGYTF. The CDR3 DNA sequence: TGTGCCAGCAGTACCCCGGGGGGCTACACCTTC.

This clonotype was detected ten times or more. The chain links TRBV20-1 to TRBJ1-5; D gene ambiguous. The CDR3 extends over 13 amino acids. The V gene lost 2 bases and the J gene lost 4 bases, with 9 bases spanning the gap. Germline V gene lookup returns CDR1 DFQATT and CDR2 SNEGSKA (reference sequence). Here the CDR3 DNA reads TGCAGTGCTAGAATGGCACCAAATCAGCCCCAGCATTTT. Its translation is CSARMAPNQPQHF.

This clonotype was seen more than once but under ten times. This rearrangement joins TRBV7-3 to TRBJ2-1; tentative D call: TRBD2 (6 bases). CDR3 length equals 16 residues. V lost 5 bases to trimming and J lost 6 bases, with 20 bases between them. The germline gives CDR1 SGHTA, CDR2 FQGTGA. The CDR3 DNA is TGTGCCAGCAGCCTCAGCCTTCGACTAGGCGGCAATGAGCAGTTCTTC. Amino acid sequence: CASSLSLRLGGNEQFF.

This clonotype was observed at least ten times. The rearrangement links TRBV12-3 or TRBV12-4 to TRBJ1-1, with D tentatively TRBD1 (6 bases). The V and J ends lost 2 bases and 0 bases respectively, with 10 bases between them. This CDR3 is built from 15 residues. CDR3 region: CASSLRAGVNTEAFF. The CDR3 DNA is TGTGCCAGCAGTTTACGGGCAGGGGTGAACACTGAAGCTTTCTTT.

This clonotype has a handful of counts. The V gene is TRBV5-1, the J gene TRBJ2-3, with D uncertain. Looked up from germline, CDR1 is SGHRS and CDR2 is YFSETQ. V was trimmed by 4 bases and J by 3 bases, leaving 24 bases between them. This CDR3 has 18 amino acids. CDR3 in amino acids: CASSPWLEHNRKTDTQYF. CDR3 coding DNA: TGCGCCAGCAGCCCTTGGTTGGAGCACAATCGAAAAACAGATACGCAGTATTTT.

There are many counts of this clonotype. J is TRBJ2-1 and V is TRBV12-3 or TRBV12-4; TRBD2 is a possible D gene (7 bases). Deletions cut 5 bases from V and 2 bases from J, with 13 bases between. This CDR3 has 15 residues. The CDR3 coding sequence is TGTGCCAGCAGTCCCGGCGGGGGCGCCTACAATGAGCAGTTCTTC. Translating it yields CASSPGGGAYNEQFF.

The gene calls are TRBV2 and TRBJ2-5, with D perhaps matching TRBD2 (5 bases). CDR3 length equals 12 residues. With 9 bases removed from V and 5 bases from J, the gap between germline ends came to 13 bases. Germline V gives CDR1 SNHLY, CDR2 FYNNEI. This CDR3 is CASERAVETQYF. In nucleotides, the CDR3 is TGTGCCAGTGAGAGGGCGGTTGAGACCCAGTACTTC.